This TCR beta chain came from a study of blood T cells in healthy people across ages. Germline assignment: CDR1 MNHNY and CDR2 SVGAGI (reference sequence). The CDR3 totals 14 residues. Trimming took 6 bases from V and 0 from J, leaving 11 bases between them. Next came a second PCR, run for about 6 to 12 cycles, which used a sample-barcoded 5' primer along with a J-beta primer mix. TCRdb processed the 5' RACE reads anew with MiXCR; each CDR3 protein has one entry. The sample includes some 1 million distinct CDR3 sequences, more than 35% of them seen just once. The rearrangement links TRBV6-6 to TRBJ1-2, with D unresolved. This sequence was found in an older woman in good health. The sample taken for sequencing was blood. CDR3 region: CASRTLGSNYGYTF. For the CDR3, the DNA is TGTGCCAGCAGGACACTCGGATCTAACTATGGCTACACCTTC.